This T cell receptor beta chain comes out of a study of blood T cell repertoires in COVID-19. Study context: COVID-19 samples, acute and convalescent, were from the United States, Italy and Spain.

Some clones are missing from TCRdb's copy, which holds only in-frame ones; the method was immunoSEQ multiplex PCR. The sample includes about 96,000 clones, about 87% seen only once; the top ten take roughly 4.2%. This clone was detected only once. V lost 4 bases and J lost 1; bases outside the gene matches: 3. Per the germline V gene, CDR1 is LNHDA and CDR2 is SQIVND (reference sequence). The CDR3 consists of 17 residues. The receptor was isolated from a human donor with COVID-19, enrolled during active disease. The donor label of this sample is uncertain. The sequenced sample consisted of peripheral blood. The gene calls are TRBV19 and TRBJ2-2; 13 nucleotides align to TRBD2. The CDR3 region is CASSRTSGGLNTGELFF. In DNA form, the CDR3 reads TGTGCCAGTAGTAGGACTAGCGGGGGACTGAACACCGGGGAGCTGTTTTTT. Full variable domain (rest looked up from reference TRBV19 and TRBJ2-2): DGGITQSPKYLFRKEGQNVTLSCEQNLNHDAMYWYRQDPGQGLRLIYYSQIVNDFQKGDIAEGYSVSREKKESFPLTVTSAQKNPTAFYLCASSRTSGGLNTGELFFGEGSRLTVL.